This T cell receptor beta chain emerged from a study of patients and donors after allogeneic stem cell transplantation. The sample holds a few counts of this clonotype. TCRdb reprocessed the RT-PCR reads with MiXCR, giving one entry per CDR3 protein. The sample includes about 160,000 distinct CDR3 sequences, about two fifths seen only once; the top ten take 50%. The CDR3 is 15 residues long. Germline CDR1 SGHTA, CDR2 FQGNSA. V gave up 5 bases and J gave up 0 bases, with 13 bases separating them. The sequencing sample was made of blood, either unsorted or a sorted T cell fraction (not recorded which). The sequence was collected from a human donor who was either an allogeneic HSCT recipient or a stem cell or donor lymphocyte infusion donor (not recorded which). It is not recorded whose cells these are; they may come from a transplant donor. The chain employs TRBV7-2 and TRBJ1-2; the D gene is possibly TRBD1 (6 bases). Here the CDR3 DNA reads TGTGCCAGCAGCCTAAACAGGGCAGCTAACTATGGCTACACCTTC. Its translation is CASSLNRAANYGYTF.